A selection of T cell receptor beta chains follows, all from one sample in a study of blood T cell repertoires in COVID-19. The table came from immunoSEQ multiplex PCR; TCRdb's copy has only in-frame clones and leaves some out. The sample shows about 400,000 clones, roughly 88% of them seen only once. Sample: peripheral blood. Receptors were obtained from a woman in her twenties or thirties with active or convalescent COVID-19. Each CDR3 is given with its conserved first and last residue. The order of the fields is CDR3 length, clone size, D gene, V gene, J gene, CDR3 DNA, CDR3 protein. The D gene is left open where the match is weak. Some rows have no size entry. The others give once, few or many, or a class for an expanded clone.

>13|once|NA|TRBV6-5|TRBJ1-1
TGTGCCAGCAGTTACGCAGAGAACACTGAAGCTTTCTTT
CASSYAENTEAFF
>16|NA|NA|TRBV15|TRBJ2-1
TGTGCCACCAGCAACCCTATTAGTTTCTCCTACAATGAGCAGTTCTTC
CATSNPISFSYNEQFF
>15|NA|TRBD1|TRBV7-2|TRBJ1-3
TGTGCCAGCAGCGCCGGGACAGTAAGGTGGAACACCATATATTTT
CASSAGTVRWNTIYF
>15|NA|NA|TRBV4-2|TRBJ2-7
TGTGCCAGCAGCCAAGATCTCACAGGGACCTACGAGCAGTACTTC
CASSQDLTGTYEQYF
>16|NA|TRBD1|TRBV5-8|TRBJ2-2
TGTGCCAGCAGCTCGGGACAGGTTACCTACACCGGGGAGCTGTTTTTT
CASSSGQVTYTGELFF
>15|few|NA|TRBV18|TRBJ1-4
TGTGCCAGCTCAGGGCGGACAGCGACTAATGAAAAACTGTTTTTT
CASSGRTATNEKLFF
>17|NA|TRBD1|TRBV14|TRBJ2-2
TGTGCCAGCAGCACACGACAGGGGACCTTCGTTGCGGGGGAGCTGTTTTTT
CASSTRQGTFVAGELFF
>13|NA|TRBD2|TRBV4-1|TRBJ2-7
TGCGCCAGCAGAGGGACTAGCGTCTACGAGCAGTACTTC
CASRGTSVYEQYF
>15|NA|TRBD2|TRBV7-9|TRBJ2-1
TGTGCCAGCAGCCTGAGCGGGAGCTCCTACAATGAGCAGTTCTTC
CASSLSGSSYNEQFF
>15|NA|NA|TRBV27|TRBJ1-1
TGTGCCAGCAGTTTGGCCAGGGCAGGGAACACTGAAGCTTTCTTT
CASSLARAGNTEAFF
>14|NA|NA|TRBV19|TRBJ1-4
TGTGCCAGTAGGACGGCGGCAACTAATGAAAAACTGTTTTTT
CASRTAATNEKLFF
>14|NA|TRBD2|TRBV10-3|TRBJ2-3
TGTGCCATCAGGGGACTAGCGGGAGGAGATACGCAGTATTTT
CAIRGLAGGDTQYF
>13|once|NA|TRBV6-2/TRBV6-3|TRBJ2-5
TGTGCCAGCAGCACGGACAGCCAAGAGACCCAGTACTTC
CASSTDSQETQYF
>16|NA|TRBD2|TRBV2|TRBJ2-7
TGTGCCAGCAGTGAAGATGGGCTAGCGGGGACCTACGAGCAGTACTTC
CASSEDGLAGTYEQYF
>15|NA|TRBD1|TRBV6-5|TRBJ1-4
TGTGCCAGCAGTACACTGACAGGGACTGGGGGAAAACTGTTTTTT
CASSTLTGTGGKLFF
>19|NA|TRBD1|TRBV7-6|TRBJ1-3
TGTGCCAGCAGCCAAAGCTCCGGGACAGTGGGGATCTCTGGAAACACCATATATTTT
CASSQSSGTVGISGNTIYF
>14|NA|NA|TRBV29-1|TRBJ1-1
TGCAGCGTTGATAACCAGGGGAAGAGCACTGAAGCTTTCTTT
CSVDNQGKSTEAFF
>14|few|TRBD1|TRBV11-2|TRBJ1-2
TGTGCCAGCAGCCTGGGGGGGACAGGGGATGGCTACACCTTC
CASSLGGTGDGYTF
>13|NA|NA|TRBV7-9|TRBJ2-5
TGTGCCAGCAGCTCTGACCAGGGAGAGACCCAGTACTTC
CASSSDQGETQYF
>18|NA|NA|TRBV12-1|TRBJ1-4
TGTGCCAGCAGCTTTGCAAGGGGGCGAACTTTAAGGGCCGGGAAACTGTTTTTT
CASSFARGRTLRAGKLFF
>13|few|NA|TRBV12-3/TRBV12-4|TRBJ1-5
TGTGCCAGCAGTTTTGGAGGGGCTCAGCCCCAGCATTTT
CASSFGGAQPQHF
>15|NA|TRBD1|TRBV5-1|TRBJ1-1
TGCGCCAGCAGCAACGACAGGGGCTGGAATACTGAAGCTTTCTTT
CASSNDRGWNTEAFF
>14|NA|NA|TRBV6-1|TRBJ1-1
TGTGCCAGCAGTGAATTGGGTGACAGGCTCGAAGCTTTCTTT
CASSELGDRLEAFF
>14|NA|TRBD2|TRBV28|TRBJ2-7
TGTGCCAGCAGGCGTAGCGGGAAGTCCTACGAGCAGTACTTC
CASRRSGKSYEQYF
>15|NA|TRBD2|TRBV13|TRBJ2-7
TGTGCCAGCAGCGTGACTAGCGGGAGGGGCAACGAGCAGTACTTC
CASSVTSGRGNEQYF
>13|NA|NA|TRBV30|TRBJ1-2
TGTGCCTGGACTCCCGGGACATCCTATGGCTACACCTTC
CAWTPGTSYGYTF
>16|few|NA|TRBV6-1|TRBJ2-7
TGTGCCAGCAGTGAAAGTATGGGACAAATTACTTACGAGCAGTACTTC
CASSESMGQITYEQYF
>15|few|NA|TRBV7-7|TRBJ1-5
TGTGCCAGCAGCCCTGGTGAGGATTGGGATCAGCCCCAGCATTTT
CASSPGEDWDQPQHF
>13|NA|TRBD1|TRBV2|TRBJ1-2
TGTGCCAGCACCGAAAGGGACAGGGTAGACTACACCTTC
CASTERDRVDYTF
>15|NA|TRBD1|TRBV6-2/TRBV6-3|TRBJ2-7
TGTGCCAGCAGTTACTTCGGGACAGGTCCTGACGAGCAGTACTTC
CASSYFGTGPDEQYF
>18|NA|TRBD2|TRBV6-1|TRBJ2-1
TGTGCCAGCAGTGATCCGAGCGGGAGGGCCCTCTGGAGCGATGAGCAGTTCTTC
CASSDPSGRALWSDEQFF
>13|NA|NA|TRBV12-3/TRBV12-4|TRBJ1-1
TGTGCCAGCAGTTTGTTGGCGAACACTGAAGCTTTCTTT
CASSLLANTEAFF
>16|NA|TRBD2|TRBV5-4|TRBJ2-3
TGTGCCAGCAGCCCCTTTAGCGGGGGCGACACAGATACGCAGTATTTT
CASSPFSGGDTDTQYF
>13|NA|TRBD1|TRBV3-1/TRBV3-2|TRBJ1-2
TGTGCCAGCAGCCAAAGAGACAGGGACGGCTACACCTTC
CASSQRDRDGYTF
>14|NA|TRBD1|TRBV6-5|TRBJ2-6
TGTGCCAGCAGGGACAGGGTCGGGGCCAACGTCCTGACTTTC
CASRDRVGANVLTF
>16|NA|NA|TRBV6-1|TRBJ1-5
TGTGCCAGCAGTGTTAGCGGGGGCGGTAGCAATCAGCCCCAGCATTTT
CASSVSGGGSNQPQHF
>16|once|TRBD2|TRBV7-2|TRBJ2-1
TGTGCCAGCAGCCCCCAAATCGACCGGGGGGTAAATGAGCAGTTCTTC
CASSPQIDRGVNEQFF
>14|NA|TRBD1|TRBV27|TRBJ1-2
TGTGCCAGCAGGATGGACAGGGATCACTATGGCTACACCTTC
CASRMDRDHYGYTF
>14|NA|NA|TRBV20-1|TRBJ2-1
TGCAGTGCTAGTCGCGGTAGCTCCTACAATGAGCAGTTCTTC
CSASRGSSYNEQFF
>12|once|NA|TRBV13|TRBJ2-5
TGTGCCAGCAGCCAGTACCAAGAGACCCAGTACTTC
CASSQYQETQYF
>17|NA|TRBD2|TRBV7-9|TRBJ2-3
TGTGCCAGCAGCTTAGCATCTAGCGGGAGGTGGAGGGATACGCAGTATTTT
CASSLASSGRWRDTQYF
>13|NA|TRBD1|TRBV27|TRBJ1-1
TGTGCCAGCAGTTTAAACAGGGGTTCTGAAGCTTTCTTT
CASSLNRGSEAFF
>14|NA|TRBD2|TRBV2|TRBJ2-7
TGTGCCAGCAGTGGGGGACTAAGGGTTGGGGAGCAGTACTTC
CASSGGLRVGEQYF
>17|NA|TRBD2|TRBV11-2|TRBJ2-1
TGTGCCAGCAGCTTAAGGTGGGCGGGAGTCTACTACAATGAGCAGTTCTTC
CASSLRWAGVYYNEQFF
>15|NA|NA|TRBV6-1|TRBJ2-5
TGTGCCAGCAGTGACGTGGGCGACCTAAAAGAGACCCAGTACTTC
CASSDVGDLKETQYF
>13|NA|NA|TRBV11-2|TRBJ1-1
TGTGCCAGCAGCTACTACAGGGACACTGAAGCTTTCTTT
CASSYYRDTEAFF
>19|NA|NA|TRBV7-6|TRBJ2-3
TGTGCCAGCAGCTTAGCGGGGTTCCCCTCCGGGATCCACACAGATACGCAGTATTTT
CASSLAGFPSGIHTDTQYF
>16|NA|TRBD1|TRBV4-1|TRBJ1-3
TGCGCCAGCAGCCAAGAGGACAGGAGGACTGGAAACACCATATATTTT
CASSQEDRRTGNTIYF